Presented here are 27 T cell receptor beta chains from one specimen sequenced in a study of OX40 agonist ivuxolimab in advanced cancers. Measured with immunoSEQ multiplex PCR; TCRdb has only the in-frame clones, and not every one. The table lists fewer than 85,000 clones, around 81% of them singletons. Sequences were derived from CD4+ or CD8+ T cells sorted from blood, sampled in a trial of the OX40 agonist ivuxolimab. The receptor set was obtained from an adult with an advanced solid tumor such as melanoma, head and neck, liver or kidney cancer.

The J gene is TRBJ1-4, the V gene TRBV6-4; D is perhaps TRBD1 (6 bases). The germline gives CDR1 MRHNA, CDR2 SNTAGT. V dropped 3 bases and J dropped 7 bases, with 9 bases sitting between them. This CDR3 has 13 amino acids. The CDR3 sequence: CASSEQGGEKLFF. The DNA of the CDR3 is TGTGCCAGCAGTGAACAGGGCGGTGAAAAACTGTTTTTT.

The V and J genes are TRBV6-6 and TRBJ2-1; D is uncertain. This CDR3 region has 11 residues. Per germline, CDR1 MNHNY and CDR2 SVGAGI (reference sequence). V was clipped by 9 bases and J by 6 bases, with 9 bases between them. CDR3 coding DNA: TGTGCCAGTAGCAGGCCCAATGAGCAGTTCTTC. This gives the protein CASSRPNEQFF.

The chain combines TRBV5-1 with TRBJ2-7; D might be TRBD1 or TRBD2, each matching 5 bases. The CDR3 sequence is 14 residues long. V shed 0 bases and J shed 4 bases, with 11 bases lying between them. From germline, CDR1 is SGHRS and CDR2 YFSETQ. CDR3 region: CASSLGGSGYEQYF. In DNA, the CDR3 is TGCGCCAGCAGCTTGGGGGGGTCCGGGTACGAGCAGTACTTC.

J is TRBJ1-3 and V is TRBV4-2, with TRBD1 matching over 9 bases. Germline values: CDR1 LGHNA, CDR2 YNFKEQ. CDR3 length: 16 residues. The V and J ends lost 3 bases and 4 bases, in that order; junction bases with no gene match: 7. The CDR3 sequence: CASSQVQGAWGNTIYF. CDR3 nucleotide sequence: TGTGCCAGCAGCCAGGTACAGGGGGCGTGGGGAAACACCATATATTTT.

The chain combines TRBV18 with TRBJ1-1, with TRBD1 matching over 7 bases. This CDR3 contains 15 residues. Looked up from germline, CDR1 is KGHSH and CDR2 is LQKENI. V trimming: 3 bases; J trimming: 0 bases; junction bases outside the gene matches: 4. CDR3 nucleotides: TGTGCCAGCTCACCTTGGACAGGTTTGAACACTGAAGCTTTCTTT. The encoded protein is CASSPWTGLNTEAFF.

The chain recombines TRBV9 with TRBJ2-2, with 7 bases fitting TRBD1. This CDR3 contains 15 residues. In germline, CDR1 is SGDLS, CDR2 YYNGEE. The V and J ends lost 2 bases and 1 base, in that order; junction bases with no gene match: 2. The CDR3 DNA sequence: TGTGCCAGCAGCGTCGGGACAGAGAACACCGGGGAGCTGTTTTTT. Its translation is CASSVGTENTGELFF. The full variable domain, completed using reference TRBV9 and TRBJ2-2, is DSGVTQTPKHLITATGQRVTLRCSPRSGDLSVYWYQQSLDQGLQFLIQYYNGEERAKGNILERFSAQQFPDLHSELNLSSLELGDSALYFCASSVGTENTGELFFGEGSRLTVL.

The V call is TRBV29-1, the J call TRBJ2-7; no clear D. The germline V gene has CDR1 SQVTM and CDR2 ANQGSEA. Trimming removed 6 bases from V and 1 base from J, with 7 bases in between. This CDR3 spans 11 amino acids. CDR3 in amino acids: CSVALSYEQYF. CDR3 in DNA: TGCAGCGTCGCCCTTTCCTACGAGCAGTACTTC.

The V and J genes are TRBV5-4 and TRBJ2-3; possible D gene TRBD1, 6 bases. The V end lost 5 bases, the J end lost 0 bases, and 13 bases lay between the germline ends. The germline V gene has CDR1 SGHNT and CDR2 YYREEE (reference sequence). This CDR3 region has 15 residues. In DNA form, the CDR3 reads TGTGCCAGCAGTCGGGACACTATAAGCACAGATACGCAGTATTTT. Translated, it gives CASSRDTISTDTQYF.

V gene TRBV21-1 combines with J gene TRBJ1-4; the table's D call, TRBD1, has no DNA check behind it. TRBV21-1 is an annotated pseudogene. The CDR3 extends over 16 amino acids. Written as DNA, the CDR3 is TGTGCCAGCAGCAGCCTTATAGGGGTTGCTAATGAAAAACTGTTTTTT. It specifies CASSSLIGVANEKLFF.

The chain joins TRBV11-2 to TRBJ2-1; unclear D gene. Trimming took 5 bases from V and 5 from J, leaving 22 bases between them. Germline values: CDR1 SGHAT, CDR2 FQNNGV. This CDR3 is 17 amino acids long. The CDR3 here is CASSASARRVGNNEQFF. CDR3 in DNA: TGTGCCAGCAGCGCCAGCGCTCGACGAGTGGGGAACAATGAGCAGTTCTTC. Full variable domain (missing parts from reference TRBV11-2 and TRBJ2-1): EAGVAQSPRYKIIEKRQSVAFWCNPISGHATLYWYQQILGQGPKLLIQFQNNGVVDDSQLPKDRFSAERLKGVDSTLKIQPAKLEDSAVYLCASSASARRVGNNEQFFGPGTRLTVL.

The rearrangement links TRBV6-1 to TRBJ2-5; perhaps D is TRBD1 or TRBD2 (6 bases each). The CDR3 sequence is 15 residues long. CDR1 MNHNS and CDR2 SASEGT come from the germline V gene. Trimming stripped 6 bases from V and 2 bases from J, with 16 bases between. The CDR3 DNA is TGTGCCAGCAGGGGGGCCTTTGCGGGGCAAGAGACCCAGTACTTC. Translation gives CASRGAFAGQETQYF.

The rearrangement links TRBV6-5 to TRBJ1-1, with 7 bases that match TRBD1. With 7 bases clipped from V and 4 bases from J, the junction kept 12 bases outside the gene matches. CDR3 length: 15 residues. Per the germline V gene, CDR1 is MNHEY and CDR2 is SVGAGI. The CDR3 is CASTRGGGDGTEAFF. CDR3 in DNA: TGTGCCAGCACCAGGGGGGGCGGGGATGGCACTGAAGCTTTCTTT.

This clone appeared a single time. The chain is built from TRBV6-5 and TRBJ2-7; tentative D call: TRBD2 (6 bases). CDR1 is MNHEY and CDR2 is SVGAGI in the germline V gene. The CDR3 length is 15 residues. Trimming cost V 5 bases and J 5 bases, with 19 bases left between them. The CDR3 loop reads CASSTTGTAGNEQYF. The CDR3 bases are TGTGCCAGCAGTACCACCGGGACTGCAGGGAACGAGCAGTACTTC.

J is TRBJ1-1 and V is TRBV7-9; D remains ambiguous. Germline V gene lookup returns CDR1 SEHNR and CDR2 FQNEAQ (reference sequence). The V gene lost 3 bases and the J gene lost 2 bases, with 10 bases spanning the gap. The CDR3 sequence is 14 residues long. The CDR3 nucleotides are TGTGCCAGCAGCTTTGGGAGGACTAACACTGAAGCTTTCTTT. As protein: CASSFGRTNTEAFF. Drawing the rest from reference TRBV7-9 and TRBJ1-1, the complete variable domain is DTGVSQNPRHKITKRGQNVTFRCDPISEHNRLYWYRQTLGQGPEFLTYFQNEAQLEKSRLLSDRFSAERPKGSFSTLEIQRTEQGDSAMYLCASSFGRTNTEAFFGQGTRLTVV.

V gene TRBV6-5 combines with J gene TRBJ1-4, with D possibly matching TRBD1 (6 bases). V lost 6 bases and J 13 bases, leaving 15 bases between the germline ends. Germline V gives CDR1 MNHEY, CDR2 SVGAGI. The CDR3 runs 12 residues. CDR3 DNA: TGTGCCAGCAGCCTACAGGGAGGTTTACTGTTTTTT. As protein: CASSLQGGLLFF.

Comments on this clone: One junction end does not reproduce the germline sequence, and a read error may be involved. The genes are TRBV4-2 and TRBJ1-4, with D maybe TRBD1 (6 bases). This CDR3 comprises 15 residues. CDR1 and CDR2 (germline): LGHNA, YNFKEQ. The CDR3 nucleotides are TGTGCCAGCAGCCAAGATCGACAGGTTAATGAAAAACTGGTTTTT. It is translated as CASSQDRQVNEKLVF.

The chain employs TRBV2 and TRBJ2-2; 12 nucleotides agree with TRBD2. The ends lost 6 bases at V and 0 bases at J; junction bases unmatched: 11. The CDR3 is made up of 19 amino acids. Germline V lookup: CDR1 SNHLY, CDR2 FYNNEI. The CDR3 region has the DNA TGTGCCAGCAGGCCCATTGCTAGCGGGAGGGGTGCGAACACCGGGGAGCTGTTTTTT. Translated, it gives CASRPIASGRGANTGELFF.

This clone has a handful of counts. The V and J genes are TRBV7-9 and TRBJ1-4; the D gene is possibly TRBD1 (5 bases). The V gene's germline CDR1 is SEHNR and CDR2 FQNEAQ (reference sequence). This CDR3 has 15 residues. The V end was cut by 5 bases, the J end by 5 bases, with 15 bases between. CDR3 nucleotides: TGTGCCAGCAGCCCCCGGGGACGGGAAAATGAAAAACTGTTTTTT. Translation gives CASSPRGRENEKLFF.

J is TRBJ2-7 and V is TRBV27; 8 positions match TRBD1. V lost 2 bases, J lost 3 bases, and 6 bases stayed unmatched. There are 15 residues in the CDR3. Per the germline V gene, CDR1 is MNHEY and CDR2 is SMNVEV (reference sequence). CDR3 amino acids: CASSLTGGSGYEQYF. CDR3 DNA: TGTGCCAGCAGTTTAACAGGGGGTTCAGGCTACGAGCAGTACTTC.

The chain recombines TRBV28 with TRBJ1-6, with TRBD1 identical over 8 bases. V shed 7 bases and J 8 bases; nucleotides not matched to a gene: 4. Germline V CDR1 and CDR2: MDHEN, SYDVKM. The length of the CDR3 is 13 residues. The CDR3 DNA sequence: TGTGCCAGCACCGGGACAGGAGATTCACCCCTCCACTTT. Residues: CASTGTGDSPLHF.

This chain uses TRBV18 with TRBJ2-2; a possible D gene is TRBD1 (6 bases). V was trimmed by 2 bases and J by 2 bases, leaving 9 bases between them. CDR1 is KGHSH, CDR2 LQKENI, per germline. There are 15 residues in the CDR3. The CDR3 DNA is TGTGCCAGCTCACCAAGACAGGCAAACACCGGGGAGCTGTTTTTT. Protein: CASSPRQANTGELFF.

The chain is built from TRBV5-1 and TRBJ1-2; no definite D call. Trimming removed 0 bases at V and 3 bases at J, with 12 bases between. The CDR3 has 15 residues. Per germline, CDR1 SGHRS and CDR2 YFSETQ. CDR3 region: CASSLEQMLDYGYTF. In DNA form, the CDR3 reads TGCGCCAGCAGCTTGGAACAGATGTTGGACTATGGCTACACCTTC.

The chain employs TRBV6-1 and TRBJ1-6; no clear D. The CDR3 consists of 14 residues. Germline V gene sequence: CDR1 MNHNS, CDR2 SASEGT. Trimming cost V 7 bases and J 13 bases, with 20 bases left between them. For the CDR3, the DNA is TGTGCCAGCATTAGTCCGGGAGTCTCAGGTCCCCTCCACTTT. Its protein is CASISPGVSGPLHF.

V is TRBV11-3 and J is TRBJ2-1; D possibly corresponds to TRBD1 (6 bases). V was shortened by 6 bases and J by 8 bases, with 11 bases between the two germline ends. The germline CDR1 and CDR2 sequences are SGHNT and YENEEA. The CDR3 loop spans 12 amino acids. The CDR3 DNA reads as TGTGCCAGCAGGGGGGCGGTCGATGAGCAGTTCTTC. Amino acid sequence: CASRGAVDEQFF. The full variable domain, with the rest looked up from reference TRBV11-3 and TRBJ2-1, is EAGVVQSPRYKIIEKKQPVAFWCNPISGHNTLYWYLQNLGQGPELLIRYENEEAVDDSQLPKDRFSAERLKGVDSTLKIQPAELGDSAVYLCASRGAVDEQFFGPGTRLTVL.

This chain links TRBV5-4 with TRBJ1-3; 7 bases fit TRBD1. J lost 0 bases, V lost 4 bases, and 4 bases had no gene match. Per germline, CDR1 SGHNT and CDR2 YYREEE (reference sequence). CDR3 length: 15 residues. CDR3 protein: CASSVGQHSGNTIYF. The CDR3 nucleotides read TGTGCCAGCAGCGTGGGACAGCACTCTGGAAACACCATATATTTT.

This sequence joins TRBV5-3 and TRBJ2-1, with D maybe TRBD2 (7 bases). TRBV5-3 carries the ORF label, with uncertain function. V lost 10 bases and J 0 bases, leaving 26 bases between the germline ends. The CDR3 sequence is 18 residues long. The CDR3 here is CALRGTTTPLSSYNEQFF. The CDR3 bases are TGTGCCCTTAGGGGGACTACTACCCCCTTAAGCTCCTACAATGAGCAGTTCTTC.

This clone was detected a few times. The gene calls are TRBV28 and TRBJ2-7, with 12 bases identical to TRBD2. The junction had 6 bases not matched to a gene; V was cut back by 11 bases and J by 7 bases. The germline V gene has CDR1 MDHEN and CDR2 SYDVKM. This CDR3 region has 12 residues. The CDR3 region is CAARTSGKEQYF. CDR3 bases: TGTGCCGCTCGGACTAGCGGGAAGGAGCAGTACTTC.